This T cell receptor (beta chain) was sequenced for a study of blood T cell repertoires in COVID-19. Turning to the study itself: Sites across the United States, Italy and Spain contributed samples from acute and convalescent COVID-19.

Original processing methods: How many nucleated cells were present was estimated from reference gene primer amplification. Generated by immunoSEQ multiplex PCR, the TCRdb table keeps only in-frame clones and is missing some. V and J calls and clone size come straight from that table; D and trimming were deduced from the DNA. The repertoire holds 250,000 to 300,000 clones, with nearly 90% as singletons. V was pared by 4 bases and J by 1 base, with 2 bases of the junction left unmatched. CDR3 length: 14 residues. The germline CDR1 and CDR2 sequences are MGHRA and YSYEKL. V is TRBV4-1 and J is TRBJ1-1; 8 bases fit TRBD1. Specimen: peripheral blood. The source is a woman aged 40 to 50 who had recovered from COVID-19. The CDR3 reads CASSPGTGNTEAFF. As DNA, the CDR3 is TGCGCCAGCAGCCCGGGGACAGGGAACACTGAAGCTTTCTTT.